The rows below give T cell receptor beta chains drawn from one sample of a study of shared clonotypes between healthy human individuals. TCRdb's table, derived via immunoSEQ multiplex PCR, lists solely in-frame clones and lacks some. The repertoire holds about 2.5 million clones, with 80% to 95% as singletons. The source material was naive CD4+ T cells from PBMCs. These TCRs come from a man younger than 35 in good health. Some clones in this sample may be carry-over from other donors' samples. Both conserved end residues are part of each CDR3. A D gene is named only where the DNA matches it firmly. Only part of the rows carry a size: once, few, many, or a class if the clone is expanded.

v_gene	d_gene	j_gene	abundance	CDR3aa	CDR3nt
TRBV28	NA	TRBJ2-5	NA	CASSLLRGQETQYF	TGTGCCAGCAGTTTATTAAGGGGCCAAGAGACCCAGTACTTC
TRBV4-3	NA	TRBJ2-1	NA	CASSRAVSTGYNEQFF	TGCGCCAGCAGCCGAGCAGTGAGCACGGGTTACAATGAGCAGTTCTTC
TRBV6-6	TRBD2	TRBJ2-1	NA	CASSLLAGEYNEQFF	TGTGCCAGCAGTTTACTAGCGGGAGAGTACAATGAGCAGTTCTTC
TRBV28	NA	TRBJ1-5	NA	CASSKSGLRYQPQHF	TGTGCCAGCAGTAAAAGCGGATTAAGGTATCAGCCCCAGCATTTT
TRBV11-1	NA	TRBJ2-7	NA	CASSLAIAADGYEQYF	TGTGCCAGCAGCTTAGCGATAGCGGCAGACGGCTACGAGCAGTACTTC
TRBV28	NA	TRBJ2-2	NA	CASSFIGRANTGELFF	TGTGCCAGCAGTTTCATAGGGAGAGCGAACACCGGGGAGCTGTTTTTT
TRBV29-1	NA	TRBJ2-7	once	CSGGLGGGYEQYF	TGCAGCGGGGGACTGGGCGGCGGCTACGAGCAGTACTTC
TRBV6-5	TRBD1	TRBJ2-5	NA	CASSTGTAAGAQYF	TGTGCCAGCAGCACAGGGACAGCGGCCGGGGCCCAGTACTTC
TRBV18	TRBD1	TRBJ2-5	NA	CASSPGTGGQETQYF	TGTGCCAGCTCACCAGGGACAGGGGGCCAAGAGACCCAGTACTTC
TRBV11-2	NA	TRBJ1-3	NA	CASSLGGGAGNTIYF	TGTGCCAGCAGCTTAGGAGGGGGTGCCGGAAACACCATATATTTT
TRBV7-3	TRBD2	TRBJ2-5	NA	CASSLGLAGVGFQETQYF	TGTGCCAGCAGCCTGGGACTAGCGGGAGTGGGATTCCAAGAGACCCAGTACTTC
TRBV6-1	NA	TRBJ1-2	NA	CASSVRGHNYGYTF	TGTGCCAGCAGTGTCCGGGGCCATAACTATGGCTACACCTTC
TRBV28	TRBD1	TRBJ1-5	NA	CASSRTGGQPQHF	TGTGCCAGCAGCCGGACAGGCGGGCAGCCCCAGCATTTT
TRBV29-1	NA	TRBJ1-1	NA	CSELQTGPRTEAFF	TGCAGCGAACTACAGACGGGGCCGAGGACTGAAGCTTTCTTT
TRBV25-1	TRBD1	TRBJ1-4	NA	CASSDPTGVNEKLFF	TGTGCCAGCAGTGATCCGACAGGGGTTAATGAAAAACTGTTTTTT
TRBV7-3	NA	TRBJ2-1	NA	CASSSPGSYNEQFF	TGTGCCAGCAGCTCCCCGGGGAGCTACAATGAGCAGTTCTTC
TRBV9	NA	TRBJ2-7	NA	CASRSSYEQYF	TGTGCCAGTCGAAGCTCCTACGAGCAGTACTTC
TRBV30	TRBD1	TRBJ1-2	few	CAWSRDRVRGYTF	TGTGCCTGGAGCCGTGACAGGGTCAGGGGCTACACCTTC
TRBV9	NA	TRBJ2-3	NA	CASSVVGLPSTDTQYF	TGTGCCAGCAGCGTAGTGGGACTTCCCTCCACAGATACGCAGTATTTT
TRBV9	TRBD2	TRBJ2-7	NA	CASSVASSGSFSEQYF	TGTGCCAGCAGCGTAGCGTCTAGCGGGAGTTTCTCCGAGCAGTACTTC
TRBV5-1	NA	TRBJ1-1	NA	CASSPRGDTEAFF	TGCGCCAGCAGCCCACGTGGGGACACTGAAGCTTTCTTT
TRBV5-1	NA	TRBJ1-4	NA	CASSGTGTTNEKLFF	TGCGCCAGCAGCGGAACAGGGACAACTAATGAAAAACTGTTTTTT
TRBV6-1	NA	TRBJ2-5	NA	CASSGGLRETQYF	TGTGCCAGCAGTGGAGGCCTCCGAGAGACCCAGTACTTC
TRBV30	NA	TRBJ1-1	NA	CAGGAQATEAFF	TGTGCCGGGGGGGCCCAGGCCACTGAAGCTTTCTTT
TRBV15	NA	TRBJ1-4	NA	CATSRGGRLDEKLFF	TGTGCCACCAGCAGAGGGGGCAGACTCGACGAAAAACTGTTTTTT
TRBV19	NA	TRBJ1-2	once	CASSWTPSNYGYTF	TGTGCCAGTAGCTGGACACCCTCTAACTATGGCTACACCTTC
TRBV10-3	NA	TRBJ2-7	NA	CAISEYGDMTYEQYF	TGTGCCATCAGTGAGTATGGGGATATGACCTACGAGCAGTACTTC
TRBV5-1	NA	TRBJ1-1	NA	CASSLEQGVTEAFF	TGCGCCAGCAGCTTGGAACAGGGAGTCACTGAAGCTTTCTTT
TRBV10-3	TRBD2	TRBJ2-1	once	CAIRRGLLSYNEQFF	TGTGCCATCAGAAGGGGACTACTTTCCTACAATGAGCAGTTCTTC
TRBV27	TRBD1	TRBJ1-3	once	CASSGQGAIGNTIYF	TGTGCCAGCAGTGGACAGGGGGCGATTGGAAACACCATATATTTT
TRBV6-1	NA	TRBJ2-5	NA	CASSSLGPRGETQYF	TGTGCCAGCAGTTCCCTGGGTCCAAGGGGAGAGACCCAGTACTTC